This T cell receptor beta chain emerged from a study of blood T cell repertoires in COVID-19. Study at large: Researchers got acute and convalescent COVID-19 samples from the United States, Italy and Spain. T cells, B-cell-depleted T cells, or PBMCs supplied cDNA or gDNA.

Per the original methods: How many nucleated cells were present was estimated from reference gene primer amplification. The method was immunoSEQ multiplex PCR; TCRdb's version includes in-frame clones alone and lacks a portion of them. V, J and clone size reflect that table, while D and trimming were determined from the DNA. The sample holds tens of thousands of clones; more than 65% are singletons and the top ten take roughly 12%. The CDR3 consists of 15 residues. V lost 0 bases, J lost 0 bases, and 6 bases lay in between. Germline V lookup: CDR1 SGHKS, CDR2 YYEKEE (reference sequence). The TCR was taken from a man in his 70s with acute or convalescent COVID-19. Sequencing was done on a sample of peripheral blood. The chain combines TRBV5-5 with TRBJ1-4, with D hard to call. Here the CDR3 DNA reads TGTGCCAGCAGCTTGGTGGCAGCAACTAATGAAAAACTGTTTTTT. This codes for CASSLVAATNEKLFF.